This TCR beta chain was found in a study of control samples from healthy donors and cancer patients. This clone has a handful of counts. This CDR3 is built from 14 residues. Trimming left V 4 bases short and J 8 bases short, with 17 bases between. Germline assignment: CDR1 LGHNA and CDR2 YSLEER. Data came from immunoSEQ multiplex PCR; TCRdb stores just in-frame clones and leaves some out. The profile shows 120,000 or so clones, about 92% of them singletons. This receptor was obtained from a man of 80 years or more with head and neck cancer. What was sequenced was PBMCs. V usage is TRBV4-3 and J usage is TRBJ1-2, with a possible D match to TRBD1 (5 bases). The CDR3 DNA reads as TGCGCCAGCAGCCCCTACGGGGCAGTGGGAGGCTACACCTTC. Translation: CASSPYGAVGGYTF.